The present TCR beta chain was sequenced within a study of human T cells and chemical hapten exposure. Turning to the study itself: Small discrepancies in pooled library volume mainly accounted for the varying TCR yields per sample.

V was pared by 4 bases and J by 5 bases, with 9 bases between. Germline CDR1 is KGHSH and CDR2 is LQKENI. The CDR3 runs to 13 residues. Original analysis: Per sample, the median was around 100,000 TCRs, with values from around 25,000 to 690,000. TCRdb passed the RACE reads through MiXCR, listing each CDR3 protein once. It is TCRdb's table, rather than the study itself, that gives the V and J calls and clone size. There are approximately 97,000 distinct CDR3 sequences in the sample; 25% to 35% occur only once, and 10% lies in the top ten. Time point of the sample: patch test 3, about 24 weeks after DPC sensitization. Treatment in this sample: therapeutic diphenylcyclopropenone sensitization with weekly scalp DPC. Donors were 18 to 70-year-old alopecia patients suitable for DPC.

The chain employs TRBV18 and TRBJ1-5; D is uncertain. The source was whole blood, collected in connection with sensitization to the hapten diphenylcyclopropenone (DPC). This sequence was found in a man aged 40-49 years with alopecia areata. Some clones in this sample may be carry-over from other donors' samples. The CDR3 region has the DNA TGTGCCAGCTCACAGGATCAGGATCAGCCCCAGCATTTT. As protein: CASSQDQDQPQHF.